The entry that follows covers one T cell receptor beta chain sequence. Authors' processing steps: Reference gene primer amplification yielded estimated nucleated cell counts. Using immunoSEQ multiplex PCR, the repertoire was profiled, and TCRdb retains in-frame clones only, with some absent. V and J calls plus clone size are reproduced from that table; the DNA served to infer D and trimming. The table shows 99,000 or so clones, with around 74% occurring only once. The CDR3 loop spans 15 amino acids. V lost 5 bases and J lost 7; bases outside the gene matches: 11. The germline V gene has CDR1 MNHEY and CDR2 SVGEGT. This record belongs to a study of blood T cell repertoires in COVID-19. Study in general: Italy, Spain and the United States were the sources of the convalescent and acute COVID-19 samples. The cDNA or gDNA used as material had been derived from T cells, B-cell-depleted T cells, or PBMCs.

This chain links TRBV6-2 or TRBV6-3 with TRBJ2-1; 7 bases fit TRBD2. This clonotype was obtained from a woman in her 70s with acute or convalescent COVID-19. Sequenced sample: peripheral blood. The DNA for the CDR3 is TGTGCCAGCAGTCCCGACCGGGGGGTATTTAATGAGCAGTTCTTC. Translating gives CASSPDRGVFNEQFF.